This T cell receptor (beta chain) was found in a study of PD-L1 blockade in urothelial cancer. Study-wide context: Male sex and bladder-origin urothelial cancer were recorded for twenty-five of 29 patients. Researchers found blood samples held a median of around 140,000 T cells.

Time point indicated: pretreatment peripheral blood. The repertoire was sequenced with immunoSEQ multiplex PCR; TCRdb's copy has only in-frame clones and lacks some. The data contain about 52,000 clones, approximately 77% of them singletons. The CDR3 totals 15 residues. Germline V gene sequence: CDR1 SGHTA, CDR2 FQGNSA. Deletions cut 1 base from V and 4 bases from J, with 12 bases between. A single count supports this clone. This chain joins TRBV7-2 and TRBJ2-3; tentative D call: TRBD2 (6 bases). The clonotype comes from a man between 65 and 85 years old with urothelial cancer. The material was PBMCs, obtained around atezolizumab (anti-PD-L1) treatment. CDR3: CASSLGGGKADTQYF. CDR3 DNA sequence: TGTGCCAGCAGCTTAGGGGGCGGGAAGGCAGATACGCAGTATTTT.